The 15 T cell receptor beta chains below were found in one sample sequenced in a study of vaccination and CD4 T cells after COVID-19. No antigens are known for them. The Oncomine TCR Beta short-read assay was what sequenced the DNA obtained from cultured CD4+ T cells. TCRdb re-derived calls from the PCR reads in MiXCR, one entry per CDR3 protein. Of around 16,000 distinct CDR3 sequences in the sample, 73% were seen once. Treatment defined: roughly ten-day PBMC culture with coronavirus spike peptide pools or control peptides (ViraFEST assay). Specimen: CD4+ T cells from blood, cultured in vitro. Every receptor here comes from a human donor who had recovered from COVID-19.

Here the CDR3 reads CSAAVGANTEAFF. The CDR3 nucleotides are TGCAGTGCGGCGGTGGGGGCGAACACTGAAGCTTTCTTT. The chain recombines TRBV20-1 with TRBJ1-1; TRBD1 might be the D (6 bases). This CDR3 contains 13 residues. V was clipped by 6 bases and J by 1 base, with 12 bases between them. Germline CDR1 and CDR2: DFQATT and SNEGSKA (reference sequence).

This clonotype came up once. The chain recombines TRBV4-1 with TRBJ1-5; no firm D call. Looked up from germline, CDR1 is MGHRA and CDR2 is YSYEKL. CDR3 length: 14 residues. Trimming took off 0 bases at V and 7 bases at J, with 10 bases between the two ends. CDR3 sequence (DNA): TGCGCCAGCAGCCAAGAAGTTTCGGGGCAGCCCCAGCATTTT. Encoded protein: CASSQEVSGQPQHF.

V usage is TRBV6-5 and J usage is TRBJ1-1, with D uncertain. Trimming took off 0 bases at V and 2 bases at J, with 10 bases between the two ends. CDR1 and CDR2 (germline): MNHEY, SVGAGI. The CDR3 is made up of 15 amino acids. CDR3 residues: CASSYSDGPNTEAFF. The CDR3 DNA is TGTGCCAGCAGTTACTCCGACGGACCCAACACTGAAGCTTTCTTT.

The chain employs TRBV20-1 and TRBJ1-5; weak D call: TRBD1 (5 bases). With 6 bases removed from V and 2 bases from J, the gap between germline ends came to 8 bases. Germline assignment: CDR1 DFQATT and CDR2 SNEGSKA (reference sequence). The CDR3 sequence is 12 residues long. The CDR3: CSAGGGNQPQHF. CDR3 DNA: TGCAGTGCGGGAGGGGGCAATCAGCCCCAGCATTTT.

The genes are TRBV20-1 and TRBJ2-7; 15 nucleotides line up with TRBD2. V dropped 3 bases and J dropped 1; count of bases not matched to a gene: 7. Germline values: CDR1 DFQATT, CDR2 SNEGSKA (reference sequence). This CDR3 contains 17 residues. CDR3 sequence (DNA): TGCAGTGCTAGGGCATCGGGACTAGCGGGAGGTTCCTACGAGCAGTACTTC. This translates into CSARASGLAGGSYEQYF.

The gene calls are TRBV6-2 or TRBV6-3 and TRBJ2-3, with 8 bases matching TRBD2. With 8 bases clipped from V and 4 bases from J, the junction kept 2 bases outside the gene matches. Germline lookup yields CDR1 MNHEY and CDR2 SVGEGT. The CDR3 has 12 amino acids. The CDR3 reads CASGTRADTQYF. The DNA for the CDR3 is TGTGCCAGCGGGACTAGGGCAGATACGCAGTATTTT.

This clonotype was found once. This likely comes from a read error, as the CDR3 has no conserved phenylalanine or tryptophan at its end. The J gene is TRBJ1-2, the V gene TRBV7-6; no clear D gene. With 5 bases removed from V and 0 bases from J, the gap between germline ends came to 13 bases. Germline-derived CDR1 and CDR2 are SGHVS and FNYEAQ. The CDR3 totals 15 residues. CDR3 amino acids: CASSPARAPNYGYTL. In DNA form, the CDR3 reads TGTGCCAGCAGCCCCGCCCGGGCACCTAACTATGGCTACACCCTC.

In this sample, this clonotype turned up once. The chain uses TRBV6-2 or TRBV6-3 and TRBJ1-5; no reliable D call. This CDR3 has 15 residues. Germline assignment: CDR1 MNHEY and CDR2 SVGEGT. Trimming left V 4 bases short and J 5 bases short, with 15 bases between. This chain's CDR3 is CASSSYRQPDQPQHF. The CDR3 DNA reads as TGTGCCAGCAGTTCGTACCGGCAGCCCGATCAGCCCCAGCATTTT.

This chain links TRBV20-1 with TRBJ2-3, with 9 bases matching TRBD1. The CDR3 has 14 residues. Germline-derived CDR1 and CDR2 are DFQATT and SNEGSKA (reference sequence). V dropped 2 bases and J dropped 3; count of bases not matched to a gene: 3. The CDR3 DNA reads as TGCAGTGCTAGAAAAGGGACAGGGACAGATACGCAGTATTTT. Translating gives CSARKGTGTDTQYF.

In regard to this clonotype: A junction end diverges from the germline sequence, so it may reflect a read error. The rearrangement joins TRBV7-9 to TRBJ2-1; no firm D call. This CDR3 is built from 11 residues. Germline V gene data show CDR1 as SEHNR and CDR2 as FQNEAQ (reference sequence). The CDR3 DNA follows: TGTGCCAGCAGCTTAGGGCGCGTCCGACACTTC. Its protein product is CASSLGRVRHF.

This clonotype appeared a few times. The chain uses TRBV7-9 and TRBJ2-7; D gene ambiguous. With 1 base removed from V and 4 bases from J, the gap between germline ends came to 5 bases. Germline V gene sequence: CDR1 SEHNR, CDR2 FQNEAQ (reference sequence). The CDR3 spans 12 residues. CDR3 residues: CASSLVGYEQYF. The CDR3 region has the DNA TGTGCCAGCAGCTTAGTAGGTTACGAGCAGTACTTC.

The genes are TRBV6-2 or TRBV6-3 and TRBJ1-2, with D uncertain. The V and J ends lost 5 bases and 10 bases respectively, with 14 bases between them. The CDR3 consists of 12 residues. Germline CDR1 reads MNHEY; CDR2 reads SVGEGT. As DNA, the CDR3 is TGTGCCAGCAGTGACGACCGCGCTGACTACACCTTC. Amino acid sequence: CASSDDRADYTF.

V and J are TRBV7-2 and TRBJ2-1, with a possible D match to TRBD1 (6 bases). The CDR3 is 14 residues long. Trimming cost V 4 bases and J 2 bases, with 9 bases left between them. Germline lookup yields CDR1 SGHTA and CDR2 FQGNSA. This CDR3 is CASSSGQTYNEQFF. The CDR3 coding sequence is TGTGCCAGCAGCTCCGGACAGACCTACAATGAGCAGTTCTTC. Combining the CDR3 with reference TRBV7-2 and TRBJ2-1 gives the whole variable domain GAGVSQSPSNKVTEKGKDVELRCDPISGHTALYWYRQSLGQGLEFLIYFQGNSAPDKSGLPSDRFSAERTGGSVSTLTIQRTQQEDSAVYLCASSSGQTYNEQFFGPGTRLTVL.

The CDR3 loop reads CASSFPQRRETQYF. Here the CDR3 DNA reads TGTGCCAGCAGTTTCCCCCAAAGGCGAGAGACCCAGTACTTC. The genes are TRBV28 and TRBJ2-5; D is undetermined. Germline V gene lookup returns CDR1 MDHEN and CDR2 SYDVKM. The CDR3 has 14 amino acids. The germline V and J ends were trimmed by 3 bases and 4 bases, with 12 bases remaining between them.

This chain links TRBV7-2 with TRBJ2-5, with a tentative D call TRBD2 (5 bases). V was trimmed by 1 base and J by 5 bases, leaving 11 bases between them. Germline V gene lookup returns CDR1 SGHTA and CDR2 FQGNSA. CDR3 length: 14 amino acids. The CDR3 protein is CASSLVNGGETQYF. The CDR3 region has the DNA TGTGCCAGCAGCTTAGTCAATGGCGGGGAGACCCAGTACTTC.